The entry that follows covers one TCR beta chain sequence. Clones were sequenced by immunoSEQ multiplex PCR, and TCRdb holds only the in-frame ones, with some missing. The data contain about 270,000 clones, roughly 90% of them singletons. This sample was included in a study of blood T cell repertoires in COVID-19. The wider study: PBMCs, B-cell-depleted T cells, or T cells provided the cDNA or gDNA that made up the material.

Trimming cost V 0 bases and J 3 bases; bases outside gene matches: 2. The CDR3 totals 14 residues. The V gene's germline CDR1 is MGHRA and CDR2 YSYEKL. Sequenced input: peripheral blood. The sequence was collected from a young woman with COVID-19, enrolled during active disease. This rearrangement joins TRBV4-1 to TRBJ2-7; 7 bases map to TRBD1. CDR3 sequence (DNA): TGCGCCAGCAGCCAAGATGACAGGGACTACGAGCAGTACTTC. Translation: CASSQDDRDYEQYF.